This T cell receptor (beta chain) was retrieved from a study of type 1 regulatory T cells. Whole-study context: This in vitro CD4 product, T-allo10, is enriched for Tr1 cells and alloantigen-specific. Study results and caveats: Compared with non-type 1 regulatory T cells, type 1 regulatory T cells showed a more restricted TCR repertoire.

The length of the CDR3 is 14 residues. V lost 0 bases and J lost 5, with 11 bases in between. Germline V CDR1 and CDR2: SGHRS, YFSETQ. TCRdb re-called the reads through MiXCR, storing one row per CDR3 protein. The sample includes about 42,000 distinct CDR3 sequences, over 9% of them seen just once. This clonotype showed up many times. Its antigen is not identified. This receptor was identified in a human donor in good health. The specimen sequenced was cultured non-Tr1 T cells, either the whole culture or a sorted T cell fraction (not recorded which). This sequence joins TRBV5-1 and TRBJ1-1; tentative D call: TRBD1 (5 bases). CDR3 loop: CASSLAGHGTEAFF. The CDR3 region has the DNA TGCGCCAGCAGCTTGGCGGGGCATGGAACTGAAGCTTTCTTT.